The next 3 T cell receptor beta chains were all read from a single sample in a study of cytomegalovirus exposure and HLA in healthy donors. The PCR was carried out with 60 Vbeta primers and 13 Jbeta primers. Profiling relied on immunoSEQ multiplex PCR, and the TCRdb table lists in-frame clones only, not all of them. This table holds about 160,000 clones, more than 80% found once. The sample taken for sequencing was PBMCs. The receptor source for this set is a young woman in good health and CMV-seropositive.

CDR3 sequence reads: CSVEGAWGYTF. The CDR3 nucleotides read TGCAGCGTTGAAGGGGCCTGGGGCTACACCTTC. The chain recombines TRBV29-1 with TRBJ1-2; D gene ambiguous. The CDR3 runs 11 residues. Per the germline V gene, CDR1 is SQVTM and CDR2 is ANQGSEA. V was pared by 1 base and J by 8 bases, with 8 bases between.

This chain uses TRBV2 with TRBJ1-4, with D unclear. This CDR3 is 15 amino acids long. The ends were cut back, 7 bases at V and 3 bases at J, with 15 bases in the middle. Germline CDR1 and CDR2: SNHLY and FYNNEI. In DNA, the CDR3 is TGTGCCAGCAACAGAAATGGGCAGGCTAATGAAAAACTGTTTTTT. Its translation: CASNRNGQANEKLFF.

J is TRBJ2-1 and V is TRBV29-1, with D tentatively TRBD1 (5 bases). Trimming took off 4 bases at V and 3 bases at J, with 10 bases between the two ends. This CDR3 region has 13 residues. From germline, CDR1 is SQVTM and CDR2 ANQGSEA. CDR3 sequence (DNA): TGCAGCGTTGGGCAGGGTTTCTACAATGAGCAGTTCTTC. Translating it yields CSVGQGFYNEQFF.